Listed below are T cell receptor beta chains from one sample, sequenced in a study of molecular identifiers for immune sequencing clone quantification. TCRdb re-derived calls from the PCR reads in MiXCR, one entry per CDR3 protein. This table has some 650,000 distinct CDR3 sequences, around 20% appearing once. Sequenced sample: naive CD8+ T cells from blood, with Jurkat cell RNA spiked in. The receptors come from a human donor in good health. Some libraries in this study had Jurkat cell RNA spiked in. Both conserved end residues are part of each CDR3. The order of the fields is V gene, D gene, J gene, CDR3 length, clone size, CDR3 protein, CDR3 DNA. D genes are given only for firm matches. Clone size is not always given. Where it is, it says once, few, many or a class for expanded clones.

>TRBV6-5|NA|TRBJ2-2|14|NA
CASSSQGPHNKLFF
TGTGCCAGCAGTTCCCAAGGACCCCATAACAAGCTGTTTTTT
>TRBV20-1|NA|TRBJ2-7|13|many
CSARDIADYEQYF
TGCAGTGCTAGAGATATCGCAGACTACGAGCAGTACTTC
>TRBV5-8|NA|TRBJ2-1|16|NA
CASSTGTTYSYNEQFF
TGTGCCAGCTCCACCGGCACAACTTACTCCTACAATGAGCAGTTCTTC
>TRBV12-3/TRBV12-4|NA|TRBJ1-2|12|few
CASSLPGYGYTF
TGTGCCAGCAGTTTACCGGGCTATGGCTACACCTTC
>TRBV4-2|NA|TRBJ2-7|16|many
CASSQDRSSPLYEQYF
TGTGCCAGCAGCCAAGATAGGTCTAGCCCACTCTACGAGCAGTACTTC
>TRBV5-3|NA|TRBJ2-2|14|NA
CASSLGLNTGGLFF
TGTGCCAGCAGCTTAGGACTCAACACCGGGGGGCTGTTTTTT
>TRBV7-9|NA|TRBJ2-1|14|NA
CASSPRLSYNEQFF
TGTGCCAGCAGCCCAAGGCTCTCCTACAATGAGCAGTTCTTC
>TRBV7-3|NA|TRBJ1-1|12|many
CASSNGAREAFF
TGTGCCAGCAGTAACGGGGCACGAGAAGCTTTCTTT
>TRBV28|TRBD2|TRBJ2-7|19|NA
CASGPKGGRLAGETYEQYF
TGTGCCAGCGGCCCCAAGGGAGGGAGACTAGCGGGGGAGACCTACGAGCAGTACTTC
>TRBV12-3/TRBV12-4|NA|TRBJ2-5|13|many
CASSPGTGQTQYF
TGTGCCAGCAGTCCGGGGACTGGGCAGACCCAGTACTTC
>TRBV4-3|NA|TRBJ2-2|15|NA
CASSPAKANTGELFF
TGCGCCAGCAGCCCTGCAAAAGCGAACACCGGGGAGCTGTTTTTT
>TRBV28|TRBD2|TRBJ2-3|15|many
CASSLEREGTDTQYF
TGTGCCAGCAGTTTGGAGCGGGAGGGCACAGATACGCAGTATTTT
>TRBV4-1|NA|TRBJ2-7|14|many
CASSQEGKGNEQYF
TGCGCCAGCAGCCAAGAGGGGAAGGGGAACGAGCAGTACTTC
>TRBV2|NA|TRBJ2-5|15|NA
CASSAGGRIQETQYF
TGTGCCAGCAGTGCGGGCGGGCGGATACAAGAGACCCAGTACTTC
>TRBV20-1|TRBD1|TRBJ2-7|16|NA
CSARGGQGELTYEQYF
TGCAGTGCTAGAGGAGGACAGGGGGAACTAACCTACGAGCAGTACTTC
>TRBV5-1|NA|TRBJ2-4|16|many
CASSLADTKAKNIQYF
TGCGCCAGCAGCTTGGCAGACACGAAAGCCAAAAACATTCAGTACTTC
>TRBV6-1|NA|TRBJ2-3|16|many
CASSEYGDSGTDTQYF
TGTGCCAGCAGTGAATATGGGGATAGCGGCACAGATACGCAGTATTTT
>TRBV4-3|NA|TRBJ2-3|17|many
CASSQVPGDFSTDTQYF
TGCGCCAGCAGCCAAGTTCCAGGGGACTTTTCCACAGATACGCAGTATTTT
>TRBV19|NA|TRBJ1-2|14|few
CASSISGTLYGYTF
TGTGCCAGTAGTATTTCGGGGACCCTGTATGGCTACACCTTC
>TRBV30|NA|TRBJ1-5|14|NA
CAWSVLGFNQPQHF
TGTGCCTGGAGTGTATTAGGGTTCAATCAGCCCCAGCATTTT
>TRBV29-1|NA|TRBJ1-2|14|many
CSVVPQGTHYGYTF
TGCAGCGTCGTGCCACAGGGCACCCACTATGGCTACACCTTC
>TRBV6-5|NA|TRBJ2-2|21|NA
CASSYSAGSGAEGVVTGELFF
TGTGCCAGCAGTTACTCCGCGGGATCTGGGGCGGAAGGGGTCGTCACCGGGGAGCTGTTTTTT
>TRBV24-1|NA|TRBJ2-3|13|many
CATSDFRADTQYF
TGTGCCACCAGTGACTTCAGGGCAGATACGCAGTATTTT
>TRBV28|NA|TRBJ2-7|13|NA
CASSGRGYYEQYF
TGTGCCAGCTCTGGGCGCGGGTATTACGAGCAGTACTTC
>TRBV28|TRBD2|TRBJ2-1|15|few
CASNEGTSFGNEQFF
TGTGCCAGCAATGAAGGGACTAGCTTTGGGAATGAGCAGTTCTTC
>TRBV6-2/TRBV6-3|TRBD1|TRBJ1-2|15|NA
CASSYFLPGQVHYTF
TGTGCCAGCAGTTACTTCCTACCGGGACAGGTCCATTACACCTTC
>TRBV9|NA|TRBJ1-2|13|many
CASSVGSNYGYTF
TGTGCCAGCAGCGTAGGGTCTAACTATGGCTACACCTTC
>TRBV4-3|TRBD1|TRBJ1-1|16|many
CASSATGVELFTEAFF
TGCGCCAGCAGTGCCACAGGGGTCGAATTATTCACTGAAGCTTTCTTT
>TRBV12-3/TRBV12-4|NA|TRBJ1-2|13|many
CASTSAPSDGYTF
TGTGCCAGCACCTCCGCCCCTAGTGATGGCTACACCTTC
>TRBV4-1|NA|TRBJ2-2|13|many
CASSHRDTGELFF
TGCGCCAGCAGCCACAGGGACACCGGGGAGCTGTTTTTT
>TRBV7-2|NA|TRBJ2-2|13|few
CASSLSVTGELFF
TGTGCCAGCAGCCTTAGTGTCACCGGGGAGCTGTTTTTT
>TRBV19|NA|TRBJ2-2|14|few
CASSKGQNTGELFF
TGTGCCAGTAGTAAAGGACAGAACACCGGGGAGCTGTTTTTT
>TRBV4-1|NA|TRBJ1-6|18|many
CASSHALGHSSYNSPLHF
TGCGCCAGCAGCCATGCCCTAGGGCACTCCTCCTATAATTCACCCCTCCACTTT
>TRBV29-1|TRBD2|TRBJ2-1|11|NA
CSVPWEGEQFF
TGCAGCGTCCCGTGGGAGGGTGAGCAGTTCTTC
>TRBV12-3/TRBV12-4|TRBD1|TRBJ2-1|18|NA
CASSRRTGRDRANNEQFF
TGTGCCAGCAGCCGACGGACCGGACGGGACAGGGCTAACAATGAGCAGTTCTTC
>TRBV19|NA|TRBJ2-2|14|NA
CASSGFGNTGELFF
TGTGCCAGTAGTGGGTTCGGGAACACCGGGGAGCTGTTTTTT
>TRBV2|NA|TRBJ2-2|15|NA
CASSESGGGTGELFF
TGTGCCAGCAGTGAATCGGGGGGCGGCACCGGGGAGCTGTTTTTT
>TRBV13|TRBD1|TRBJ2-1|15|few
CASSLPGQGYNEQFF
TGTGCCAGCAGCCTACCGGGACAGGGTTACAATGAGCAGTTCTTC
>TRBV16|NA|TRBJ2-7|14|NA
CASSQGRTTAEQYF
TGTGCCAGCAGCCAAGGTCGGACCACGGCCGAGCAGTACTTC
>TRBV6-5|NA|TRBJ1-1|14|NA
CASSTGGASTEAFF
TGTGCCAGCAGCACTGGCGGGGCGAGCACTGAAGCTTTCTTT
>TRBV6-2/TRBV6-3|TRBD1|TRBJ2-7|13|many
CASSYAGGSEQYF
TGTGCCAGCAGTTACGCAGGGGGTAGCGAGCAGTACTTC
>TRBV19|NA|TRBJ2-2|15|NA
CASSMRQMNTGELFF
TGTGCCAGTAGTATGCGCCAGATGAACACCGGGGAGCTGTTTTTT
>TRBV4-1|NA|TRBJ1-4|17|many
CASSPNSGGWANEKLFF
TGCGCCAGCAGCCCTAATTCCGGGGGGTGGGCTAATGAAAAACTGTTTTTT
>TRBV29-1|NA|TRBJ2-7|14|many
CSPAAQRSRYEQYF
TGCAGCCCCGCGGCGCAGCGGTCCCGCTACGAGCAGTACTTC
>TRBV27|NA|TRBJ1-1|13|many
CASSLLGNSEAFF
TGTGCCAGCAGTTTACTGGGGAACTCTGAAGCTTTCTTT
>TRBV7-3|TRBD2|TRBJ2-2|17|NA
CASSLGLAGMDTGELFF
TGTGCCAGCAGCCTCGGACTAGCGGGAATGGACACCGGGGAGCTGTTTTTT
>TRBV29-1|TRBD1|TRBJ2-3|13|few
CSVEVLDRDTQYF
TGCAGCGTTGAAGTACTGGACAGGGATACGCAGTATTTT
>TRBV19|TRBD1|TRBJ2-7|15|many
CASQVGTGGLVEQYF
TGTGCCAGTCAAGTCGGGACAGGGGGACTGGTCGAGCAGTACTTC
>TRBV7-6|TRBD2|TRBJ2-3|17|many
CASSLLRLAGETDTQYF
TGTGCCAGCAGCTTACTTAGACTAGCGGGGGAGACAGATACGCAGTATTTT